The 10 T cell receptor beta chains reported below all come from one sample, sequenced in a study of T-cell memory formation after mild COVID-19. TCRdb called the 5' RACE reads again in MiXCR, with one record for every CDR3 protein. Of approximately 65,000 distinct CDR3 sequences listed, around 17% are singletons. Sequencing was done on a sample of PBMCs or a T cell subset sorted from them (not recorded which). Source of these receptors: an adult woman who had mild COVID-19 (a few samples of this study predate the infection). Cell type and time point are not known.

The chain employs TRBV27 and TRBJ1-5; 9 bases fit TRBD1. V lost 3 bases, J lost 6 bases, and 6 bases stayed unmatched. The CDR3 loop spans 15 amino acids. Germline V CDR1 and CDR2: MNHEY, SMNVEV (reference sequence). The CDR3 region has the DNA TGTGCCAGCAGTTTCGGTACAGGGGGCGGTCAGCCCCAGCATTTT. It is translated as CASSFGTGGGQPQHF.

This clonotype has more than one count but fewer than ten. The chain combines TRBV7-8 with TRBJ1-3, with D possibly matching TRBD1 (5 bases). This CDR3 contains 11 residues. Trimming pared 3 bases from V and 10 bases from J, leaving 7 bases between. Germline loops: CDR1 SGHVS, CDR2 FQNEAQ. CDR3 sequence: CASSLGGTIYF. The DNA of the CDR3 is TGTGCCAGCAGCTTGGGGGGGACCATATATTTT.

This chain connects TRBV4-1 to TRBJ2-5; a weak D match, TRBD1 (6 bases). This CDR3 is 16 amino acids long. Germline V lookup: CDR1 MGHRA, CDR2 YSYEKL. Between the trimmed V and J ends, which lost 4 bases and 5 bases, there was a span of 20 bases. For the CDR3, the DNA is TGCGCCAGCAGCCCGCATGAGGACAGCCCCAGTGAGACCCAGTACTTC. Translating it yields CASSPHEDSPSETQYF.

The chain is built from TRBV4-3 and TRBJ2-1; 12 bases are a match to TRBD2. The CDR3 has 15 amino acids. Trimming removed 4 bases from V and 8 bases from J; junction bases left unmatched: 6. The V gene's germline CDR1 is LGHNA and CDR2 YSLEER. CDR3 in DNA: TGCGCCAGCAGCCTATCTAGCGGGAGGGCTTATGAGCAGTTCTTC. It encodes CASSLSSGRAYEQFF.

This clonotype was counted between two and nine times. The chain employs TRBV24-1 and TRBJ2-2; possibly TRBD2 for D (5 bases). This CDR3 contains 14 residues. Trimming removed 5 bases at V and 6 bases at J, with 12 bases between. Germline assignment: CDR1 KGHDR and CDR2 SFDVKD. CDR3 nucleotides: TGTGCCACCAGTGGAAAGACTACACCCGGGGAGCTGTTTTTT. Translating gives CATSGKTTPGELFF.

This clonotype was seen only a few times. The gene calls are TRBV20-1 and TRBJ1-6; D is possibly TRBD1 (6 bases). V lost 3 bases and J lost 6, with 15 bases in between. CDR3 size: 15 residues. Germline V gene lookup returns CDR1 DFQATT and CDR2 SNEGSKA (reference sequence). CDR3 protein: CSASPEGEANSPLHF. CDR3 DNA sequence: TGCAGTGCTAGCCCCGAGGGGGAAGCTAATTCACCCCTCCACTTT.

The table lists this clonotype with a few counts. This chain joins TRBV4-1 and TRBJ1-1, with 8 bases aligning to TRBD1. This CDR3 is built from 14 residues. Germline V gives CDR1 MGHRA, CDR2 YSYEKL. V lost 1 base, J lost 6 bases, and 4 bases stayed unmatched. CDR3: CASSQGQGAAEAFF. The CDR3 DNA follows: TGCGCCAGCAGCCAAGGGCAGGGGGCGGCTGAAGCTTTCTTT.

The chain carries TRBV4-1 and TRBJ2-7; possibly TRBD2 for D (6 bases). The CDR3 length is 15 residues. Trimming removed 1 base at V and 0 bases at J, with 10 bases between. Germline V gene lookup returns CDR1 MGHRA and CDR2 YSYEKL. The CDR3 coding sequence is TGCGCCAGCAGCCAAGGAGGAGGGAACTCCTACGAGCAGTACTTC. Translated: CASSQGGGNSYEQYF.

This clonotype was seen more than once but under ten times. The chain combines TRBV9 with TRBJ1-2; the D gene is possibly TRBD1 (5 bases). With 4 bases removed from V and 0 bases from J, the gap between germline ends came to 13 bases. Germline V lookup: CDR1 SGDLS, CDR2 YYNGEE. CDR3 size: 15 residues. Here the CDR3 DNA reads TGTGCCAGCAGCCCCGGGGACCGAGCTAACTATGGCTACACCTTC. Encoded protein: CASSPGDRANYGYTF.

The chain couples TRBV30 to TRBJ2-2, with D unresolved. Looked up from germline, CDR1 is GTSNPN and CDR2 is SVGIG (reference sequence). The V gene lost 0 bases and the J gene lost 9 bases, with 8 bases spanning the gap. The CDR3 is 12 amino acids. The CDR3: CAWSVTHRELFF. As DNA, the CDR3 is TGTGCCTGGAGTGTTACTCACCGGGAGCTGTTTTTT.